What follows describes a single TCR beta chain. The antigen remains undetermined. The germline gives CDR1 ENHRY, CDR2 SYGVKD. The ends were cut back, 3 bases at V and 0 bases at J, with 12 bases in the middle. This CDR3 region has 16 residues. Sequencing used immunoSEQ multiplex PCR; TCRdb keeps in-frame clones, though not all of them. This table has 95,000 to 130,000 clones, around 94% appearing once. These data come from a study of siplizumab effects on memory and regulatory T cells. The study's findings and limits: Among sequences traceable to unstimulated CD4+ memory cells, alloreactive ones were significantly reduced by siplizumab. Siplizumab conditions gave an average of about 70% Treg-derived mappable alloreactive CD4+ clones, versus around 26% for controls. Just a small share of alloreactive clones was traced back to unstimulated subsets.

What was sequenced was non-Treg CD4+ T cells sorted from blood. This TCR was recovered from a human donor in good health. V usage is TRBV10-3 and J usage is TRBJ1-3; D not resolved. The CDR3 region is CAISDWQRSSGNTIYF. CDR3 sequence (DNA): TGTGCCATCAGTGATTGGCAGCGCAGCTCTGGAAACACCATATATTTT.